This T cell receptor beta chain appears in the sequencing data of a study of blood T cell repertoires in COVID-19. Study-level background: T cells, B-cell-depleted T cells, or PBMCs supplied cDNA or gDNA.

Symptom resolution, clearance, or two negative PCRs marked the recovered donors of Cohort 3. Original methodology: Counts of nucleated cells, estimated from reference gene primer amplification, were obtained. Clones were read by immunoSEQ multiplex PCR, and TCRdb kept only the in-frame ones, dropping some. V and J calls and clone size are given by that table; D and trimming were obtained from the DNA. The repertoire has roughly 190,000 clones, 75% to 90% of them found once; the top ten carry 2% to 2.5%. V dropped 1 base and J dropped 10; count of bases not matched to a gene: 9. This CDR3 has 15 residues. CDR1 and CDR2 from the germline V gene are LNHDA and SQIVND (reference sequence).

The sequenced material came from PBMCs or T cells enriched from blood (not recorded which). The sequence was obtained from a woman aged 25 to 45 who had recovered from COVID-19. The V and J genes are TRBV19 and TRBJ2-1, with 8 bases that match TRBD2. The CDR3 region is CASSIGSGNGGEQFF. The CDR3 DNA reads as TGTGCCAGTAGTATAGGTAGCGGGAATGGCGGGGAGCAGTTCTTC.